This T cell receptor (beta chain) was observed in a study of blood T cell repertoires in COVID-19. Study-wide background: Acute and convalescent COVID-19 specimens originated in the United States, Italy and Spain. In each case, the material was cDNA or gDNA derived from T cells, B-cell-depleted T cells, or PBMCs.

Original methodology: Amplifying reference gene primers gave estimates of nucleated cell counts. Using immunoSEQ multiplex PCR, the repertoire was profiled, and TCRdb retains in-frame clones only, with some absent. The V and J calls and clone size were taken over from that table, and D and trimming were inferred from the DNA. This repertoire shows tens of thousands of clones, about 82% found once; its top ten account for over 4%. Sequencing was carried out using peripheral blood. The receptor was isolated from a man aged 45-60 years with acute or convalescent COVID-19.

CDR3 nucleotides: TGTGCCAGCAGCCGATCGGGACAGCCCTACGAGCAGTACTTC. It is translated as CASSRSGQPYEQYF. The V and J genes are TRBV28 and TRBJ2-7; 7 bases are shared with TRBD1. The germline CDR1 and CDR2 sequences are MDHEN and SYDVKM. After removal of 6 bases from V and 2 bases from J, the junction contained 7 bases not matched to a gene. This CDR3 spans 14 amino acids.